Each of the 6 T cell receptor beta chains below was sequenced from the same sample in a study of early T cells in non-severe SARS-CoV-2 infection. TCRdb processed the 5' RACE reads anew with MiXCR; each CDR3 protein has one entry. The data contain about 21,000 distinct CDR3 sequences, 5.7% of them singletons. The material sequenced was whole blood, taken at baseline. The receptors here all came from an adult who was a healthcare worker with PCR-confirmed SARS-CoV-2 infection or an uninfected control (not recorded which).

This clonotype occurred a few times. The chain has TRBV11-2 and TRBJ2-7; 8 nucleotides agree with TRBD2. This CDR3 has 15 residues. The junction had 3 bases not matched to a gene; V was cut back by 0 bases and J by 2 bases. The germline V gene encodes CDR1 SGHAT and CDR2 FQNNGV. The CDR3 bases are TGTGCCAGCAGCTTAGATACTAGCGGTCCCTACGAGCAGTACTTC. As protein: CASSLDTSGPYEQYF.

This clonotype has at least ten counts. J is TRBJ1-1 and V is TRBV3-1; 11 bases are a match to TRBD1. There are 15 residues in the CDR3. The junction had 4 bases not matched to a gene; V was cut back by 2 bases and J by 5 bases. Germline V gene data show CDR1 as LGHDT and CDR2 as YNNKEL (reference sequence). CDR3 protein: CASSQRGQGDTEAFF. The CDR3 DNA follows: TGTGCCAGCAGCCAAAGGGGACAGGGGGATACTGAAGCTTTCTTT.

This clonotype is deemed medium-sized. V gene TRBV5-1 combines with J gene TRBJ1-2; D gene uncertain. From germline, CDR1 is SGHRS and CDR2 YFSETQ. With 8 bases removed from V and 3 bases from J, the gap between germline ends came to 14 bases. CDR3 length equals 13 residues. Here the CDR3 reads CASRMGIDYGYTF. Here the CDR3 DNA reads TGCGCCAGTAGGATGGGGATTGACTATGGCTACACCTTC.

In its sample, this clonotype was seen once. The chain recombines TRBV7-2 with TRBJ2-3, with D possibly TRBD2 on 5 matching bases. The V and J ends lost 5 bases and 6 bases respectively, with 6 bases between them. CDR1 and CDR2 (germline): SGHTA, FQGNSA. This CDR3 is 11 amino acids long. This CDR3 is CASSGGDTQYF. For the CDR3, the DNA is TGTGCCAGCAGCGGCGGGGATACGCAGTATTTT. Looking up the rest from reference TRBV7-2 and TRBJ2-3 gives the full variable domain: GAGVSQSPSNKVTEKGKDVELRCDPISGHTALYWYRQSLGQGLEFLIYFQGNSAPDKSGLPSDRFSAERTGGSVSTLTIQRTQQEDSAVYLCASSGGDTQYFGPGTRLTVL.

By sample share, this clonotype is medium-sized. The chain recombines TRBV20-1 with TRBJ1-4; 8 nucleotides align to TRBD1. Germline loops: CDR1 DFQATT, CDR2 SNEGSKA (reference sequence). The CDR3 runs to 14 residues. Trimming took 5 bases from V and 7 from J; bases not matched to a gene: 9. The CDR3 loop reads CSADLRTGGEKLFF. CDR3 nucleotide sequence: TGCAGTGCTGATCTCCGTACAGGGGGTGAAAAACTGTTTTTT.

This clonotype was observed at least ten times. The rearrangement links TRBV27 to TRBJ2-2; TRBD2 is a possible D gene (5 bases). The V gene lost 5 bases and the J gene lost 5 bases, with 18 bases spanning the gap. This CDR3 has 16 residues. CDR1 is MNHEY, CDR2 SMNVEV, per germline (reference sequence). The CDR3 DNA sequence: TGTGCCAGCAGTCCCCAGGAGGCTAGTTTGACCGGGGAGCTGTTTTTT. It encodes CASSPQEASLTGELFF.